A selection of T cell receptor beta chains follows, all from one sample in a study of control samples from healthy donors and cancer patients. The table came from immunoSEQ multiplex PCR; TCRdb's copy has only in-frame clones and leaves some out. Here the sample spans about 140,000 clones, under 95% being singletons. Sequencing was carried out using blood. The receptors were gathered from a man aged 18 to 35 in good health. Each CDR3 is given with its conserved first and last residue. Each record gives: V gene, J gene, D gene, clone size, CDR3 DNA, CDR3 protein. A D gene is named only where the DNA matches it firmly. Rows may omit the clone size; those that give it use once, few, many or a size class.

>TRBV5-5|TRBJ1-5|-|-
TGTGCCAGCAGCTTGTGCGGGGTACAGGGCGGGTGCCCCCAGCATTTT
CASSLCGVQGGCPQHF
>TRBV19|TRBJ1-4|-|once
TGTGCCAGTAGCGGACAGTCTGGACTGTTTTTT
CASSGQSGLFF
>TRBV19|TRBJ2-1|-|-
TGTGCCAGTAGTATTTCGGGGGTCATCTCCTACAATGAGCAGTTCTTC
CASSISGVISYNEQFF
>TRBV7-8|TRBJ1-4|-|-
TGTGCCAGCAGCTCCTTGCCGCAGAGGGTCACTAATGAAAAACTGTTTTTT
CASSSLPQRVTNEKLFF
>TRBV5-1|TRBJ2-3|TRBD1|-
TGCGCCAGCAGCTTGGACAGGGGGACAGATACGCAGTATTTT
CASSLDRGTDTQYF
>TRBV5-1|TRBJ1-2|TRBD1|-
TGCGCCAGCAGCACAGGGACAGGGTCTGGGGATGGCTACACCTTC
CASSTGTGSGDGYTF
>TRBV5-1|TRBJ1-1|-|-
TGCGCCAGCAGCTTGGAGGGACCGCGAATGAACACTGAAGCTTTCTTT
CASSLEGPRMNTEAFF
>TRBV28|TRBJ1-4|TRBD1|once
TGTGCCAGCAGTTTACGTCCCGGGACAGGGATCGGTGAAAAACTGTTTTTT
CASSLRPGTGIGEKLFF
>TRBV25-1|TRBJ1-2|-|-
TGTGCCAGCAGTGCCACACAGGGTTCGCGTGGCTACACCTTC
CASSATQGSRGYTF
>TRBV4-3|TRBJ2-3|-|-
TGCGCCAGCAGCCAAGATCTAAGCACAGATACGCAGTATTTT
CASSQDLSTDTQYF
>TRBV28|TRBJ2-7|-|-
TGTGCCAGCAGGCCCGACAGTGAGGTCCCCTACGAGCAGTACTTC
CASRPDSEVPYEQYF
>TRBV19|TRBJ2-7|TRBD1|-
TGTGCCAGTAGTCTTTCCGGGACAGGTAGGGGCTACGAGCAGTACTTC
CASSLSGTGRGYEQYF
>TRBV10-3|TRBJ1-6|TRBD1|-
TGTGCCATCAGCCCGGGACAGGGGGCTGGTAATTCACCCCTCCACTTT
CAISPGQGAGNSPLHF
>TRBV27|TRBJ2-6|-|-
TGTGCCAGCAGTCCGCAGAGTCGGGACTCCCTATACCCCTCTGGGGCCAACGTCCTGACTTTC
CASSPQSRDSLYPSGANVLTF
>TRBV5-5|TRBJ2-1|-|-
TGTGCCAGCAGCCCCCCAAGGGATGATGAGCAGTTCTTC
CASSPPRDDEQFF
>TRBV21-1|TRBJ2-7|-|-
TGTGCCAGCAGCAACGGAGGGGACAGCAGATACGAGCAGTACTTC
CASSNGGDSRYEQYF
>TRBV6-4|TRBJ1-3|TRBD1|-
TGTGCCAGCAGTGCCTCGACAGGGACGGGAAACACCATATATTTT
CASSASTGTGNTIYF
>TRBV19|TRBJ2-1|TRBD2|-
TGTGCCAGTAGTATATCCACTAGCGGGGGTGTTTACAATGAGCAGTTCTTC
CASSISTSGGVYNEQFF
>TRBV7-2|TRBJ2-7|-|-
TGTGCCAGCAGCCAACAACAGGCCTCCTACGAGCAGTACTTC
CASSQQQASYEQYF
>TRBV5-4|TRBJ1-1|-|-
TGTGCCAGCAGCTTGAGGGGCTTCATGAACACTGAAGCTTTCTTT
CASSLRGFMNTEAFF
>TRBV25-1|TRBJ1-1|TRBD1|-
TGTGCCAGTGACAGGGGCCACAACACTGAAGCTTTCTTT
CASDRGHNTEAFF
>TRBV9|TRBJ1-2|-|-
TGTGCCAGCAGCCCCTGGTTGGGGAACTATGGCTACACCTTC
CASSPWLGNYGYTF
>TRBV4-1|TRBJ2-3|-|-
TGCGCCAGCAGCCCCAGGACTGACGATACGCAGTATTTT
CASSPRTDDTQYF
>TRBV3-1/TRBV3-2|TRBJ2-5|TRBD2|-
TGTGCCAGCAGCCAAGAAGGGCTAGCGGTACGCCAAGAGACCCAGTACTTC
CASSQEGLAVRQETQYF
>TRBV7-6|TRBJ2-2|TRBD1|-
TGTGCCAGCAGCTTATTCGGACAGGGGGCTTCCGGGGAGCTGTTTTTT
CASSLFGQGASGELFF
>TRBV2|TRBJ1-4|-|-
TGTGCCAGCGGTGGAGAAAAACTGTTTTTT
CASGGEKLFF
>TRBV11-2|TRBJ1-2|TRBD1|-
TGTGCCAGCAGCTTAGGGGACAGGGGTTACTATGGCTACACCTTC
CASSLGDRGYYGYTF
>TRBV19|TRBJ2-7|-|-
TGTGCCAGTAGTAAAACCGGGTCTTCGTACGAGCAGTACTTC
CASSKTGSSYEQYF
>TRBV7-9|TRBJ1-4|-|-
TGTGCCAGCAGCCTTACGAGGGGAGTAACTAATGAAAAACTGTTTTTT
CASSLTRGVTNEKLFF
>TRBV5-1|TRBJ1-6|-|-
TGCGCCAGCAGCTTGGCCGGGGGAGGTTCACCCCTCCACTTT
CASSLAGGGSPLHF
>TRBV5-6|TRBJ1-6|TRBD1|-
TGTGCCAGCAGCGAGGGAGGGGGCGAGACACCCCTCCACTTT
CASSEGGGETPLHF
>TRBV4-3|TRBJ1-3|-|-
TGCGCCAGCAGCCAAGAGGGCTTATACTCTGGAAACACCATATATTTT
CASSQEGLYSGNTIYF
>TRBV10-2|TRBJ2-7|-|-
TGCGCCAGCAGCACGGGACACGACTACGAGCAGTACTTC
CASSTGHDYEQYF
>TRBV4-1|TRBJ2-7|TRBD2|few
TGCGCCAGCAGCCAACCACCGGGACTAGCGGGGAGCGAGCAGTACTTC
CASSQPPGLAGSEQYF
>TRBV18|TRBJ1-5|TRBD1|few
TGTGCCAGCTCACGGGACAGGGGGCAACATCAGCCCCAGCATTTT
CASSRDRGQHQPQHF
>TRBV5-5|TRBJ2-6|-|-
TGTGCCAGCAGCTTAATCCCCTCTGGGGCCAACGTCCTGACTTTC
CASSLIPSGANVLTF
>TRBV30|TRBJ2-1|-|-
TGTGCCTGGAGTCCACCCCCCAGCGGCTCCTACAATGAGCAGTTCTTC
CAWSPPPSGSYNEQFF
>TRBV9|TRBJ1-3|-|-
TGTGCCAGCAGCCGGGCCCGGGGAGAGGGGCCTGGAAACACCATATATTTT
CASSRARGEGPGNTIYF
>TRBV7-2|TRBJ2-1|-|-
TGTGCCAGCAGCAGCCGACTCGGCTCCAATGAGCAGTTCTTC
CASSSRLGSNEQFF
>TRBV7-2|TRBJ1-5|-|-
TGTGCCAGCAGCATCGGGACCCTAGGGGATCAGCCCCAGCATTTT
CASSIGTLGDQPQHF
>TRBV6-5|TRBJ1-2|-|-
TGTGCCAGCAGTTACAGCGTGACAGCCGATGGCTACACCTTC
CASSYSVTADGYTF
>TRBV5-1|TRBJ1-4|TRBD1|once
TGCGCCAGCAGCGTCCGACAGGGAACTAATGAAAAACTGTTTTTT
CASSVRQGTNEKLFF
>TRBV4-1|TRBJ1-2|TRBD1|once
TGCGCCAGCAGCCAAGTGGGACAGAGTCCCTATGGCTACACCTTC
CASSQVGQSPYGYTF
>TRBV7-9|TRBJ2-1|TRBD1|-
TGTGCCAGCAGCCCTAGGGACAGCGATGAGCAGTTCTTC
CASSPRDSDEQFF
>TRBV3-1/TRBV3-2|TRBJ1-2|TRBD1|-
TGTGCCAGCAGCCAATTGGACAGGAACTATGGCTACACCTTC
CASSQLDRNYGYTF
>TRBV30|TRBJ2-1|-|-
TGTGCCTGGAGTGTAGTCCATGAGCAGTTCTTC
CAWSVVHEQFF
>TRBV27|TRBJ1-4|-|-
TGTGCCAGCAGTTGGGGTGACAGGTCGTTACTGTTTTTT
CASSWGDRSLLFF
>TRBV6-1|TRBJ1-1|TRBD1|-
TGTGCCAGCAGTGAATGGAAACCCGGGACAGGCTATGAAGCTTTCTTT
CASSEWKPGTGYEAFF
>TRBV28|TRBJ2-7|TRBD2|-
TGTGCCAGCGGGACTAGCGGTCTCAGCGGGCAGTACTTC
CASGTSGLSGQYF
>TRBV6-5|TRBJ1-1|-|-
TGTGCCAGCACCGGATTGGATGGGAACACTGAAGCTTTCTTT
CASTGLDGNTEAFF
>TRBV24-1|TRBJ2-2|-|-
TGTGCCACCAGTGATTATTTGAACACCGGGGAGCTGTTTTTT
CATSDYLNTGELFF
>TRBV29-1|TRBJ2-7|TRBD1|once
TGCAGCGTTGTTCTCGGGACAGGGGGTTACGAGCAGTACTTC
CSVVLGTGGYEQYF
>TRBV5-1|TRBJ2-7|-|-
TGCGCCAGCAGCTCCTCCTACGAGCAGTACTTC
CASSSSYEQYF
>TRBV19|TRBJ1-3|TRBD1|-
TGTGCCAGTAGTATCCAGGGGGGCGGAAACACCATATATTTT
CASSIQGGGNTIYF